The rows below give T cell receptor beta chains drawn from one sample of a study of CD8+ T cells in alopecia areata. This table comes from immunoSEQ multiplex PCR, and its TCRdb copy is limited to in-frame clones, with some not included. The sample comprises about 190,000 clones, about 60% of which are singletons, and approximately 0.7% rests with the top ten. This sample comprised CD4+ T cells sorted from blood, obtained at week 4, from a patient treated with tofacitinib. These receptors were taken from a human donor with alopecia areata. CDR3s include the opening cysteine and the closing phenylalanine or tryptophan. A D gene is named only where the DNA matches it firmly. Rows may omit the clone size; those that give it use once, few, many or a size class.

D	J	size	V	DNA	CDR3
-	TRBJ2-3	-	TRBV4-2	TGTGCCAGCAGCCAGGGCCGAGGCTTACCCACAGATACGCAGTATTTT	CASSQGRGLPTDTQYF
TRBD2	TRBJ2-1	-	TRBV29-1	TGCAGCGGTGAGCGGGAGCCTTACAATGAGCAGTTCTTC	CSGEREPYNEQFF
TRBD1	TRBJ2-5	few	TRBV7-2	TGTGCCAGCAGCTTAGACAGGGGAGAGACCCAGTACTTC	CASSLDRGETQYF
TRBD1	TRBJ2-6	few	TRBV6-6	TGTGCCAGCAGTGGAACAGGGGCTGGGGCCAACGTCCTGACTTTC	CASSGTGAGANVLTF
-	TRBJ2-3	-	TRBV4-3	TGCGCCAGCAGCCAAGATGGTGGAGTAGATACGCAGTATTTT	CASSQDGGVDTQYF
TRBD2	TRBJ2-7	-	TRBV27	TGTGCCAGCAGTTCCGGGACTAGCAGCAGGGAGCAGTACTTC	CASSSGTSSREQYF
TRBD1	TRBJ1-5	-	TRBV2	TGTGCCAGCAGCGGGACGGGACAGGGACTTCCCCAGCATTTT	CASSGTGQGLPQHF
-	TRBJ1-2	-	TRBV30	TGTGCCTGGGGGAACTATGGCTACACCTTC	CAWGNYGYTF
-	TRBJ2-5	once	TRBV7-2	TGTGCCAGCAGCTCACCACATGGAGAGACCCAGTACTTC	CASSSPHGETQYF
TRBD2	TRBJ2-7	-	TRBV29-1	TGCAGCGTTGCGGCGCTAGCGGGAGCCTCCTACGAGCAGTACTTC	CSVAALAGASYEQYF
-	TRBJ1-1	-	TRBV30	TGTGCCTGGAGTCTCGGAAGAATTACTGAAGCTTTCTTT	CAWSLGRITEAFF
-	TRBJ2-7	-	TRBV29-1	TGCAGCGTTAGGAGTCGGGTCTCCACCTACGAGCAGTACTTC	CSVRSRVSTYEQYF
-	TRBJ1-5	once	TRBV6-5	TGTGCCAGCAGTTCCTCGGGAGGCAATCAGCCCCAGCATTTT	CASSSSGGNQPQHF
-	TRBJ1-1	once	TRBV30	TGTGCCGCCCACGAAGCTTTCTTT	CAAHEAFF
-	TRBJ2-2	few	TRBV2	TGTGCCAGCACGATCTTGACTAGTTCTCGCACCGGGGAGCTGTTTTTT	CASTILTSSRTGELFF
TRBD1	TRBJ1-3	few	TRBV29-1	TGCAGCGTGACAGGGACGGAGAACACCATATATTTT	CSVTGTENTIYF
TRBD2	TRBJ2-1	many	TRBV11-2	TGTGCCAGCAGCTCGGGAGGGCTGCAGTTCTTC	CASSSGGLQFF
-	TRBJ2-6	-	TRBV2	TGTGCCAGCAGTGGGCGTTTCTCTGGGGCCAACGTCCTGACTTTC	CASSGRFSGANVLTF
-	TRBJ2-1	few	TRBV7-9	TGTGCCAGCAGCTTGAGTGGCAGAACTTACAATGAGCAGTTCTTC	CASSLSGRTYNEQFF
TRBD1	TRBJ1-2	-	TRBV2	TGTGCCCGCACAGGGGACTATGGCTACACCTTC	CARTGDYGYTF